Listed below are T cell receptor beta chains from one sample, sequenced in a study of cytomegalovirus exposure and HLA in healthy donors. Data came from immunoSEQ multiplex PCR; TCRdb stores just in-frame clones and leaves some out. The sample lists fewer than 250,000 clones, approximately 79% occurring once. Sequencing was carried out using PBMCs. Receptor source: a woman between 18 and 30 years old in good health and CMV-seronegative. CDR3s include the opening cysteine and the closing phenylalanine or tryptophan. The order of the fields is clone size, J gene, V gene, D gene, CDR3 protein, CDR3 DNA. A D gene is named only where the DNA matches it firmly. Size is omitted from some rows. Given values are once, few, many or a class for expanded clones.

size: -
J: TRBJ1-4
V: TRBV28
D: -
CDR3: CASSLIQATNEKLFF
DNA: TGTGCCAGCAGTCTAATACAGGCAACTAATGAAAAACTGTTTTTT

size: -
J: TRBJ2-1
V: TRBV7-2
D: -
CDR3: CASTIRGGASYNEQFF
DNA: TGTGCCAGCACCATCCGGGGCGGGGCCTCCTACAATGAGCAGTTCTTC

size: -
J: TRBJ2-2
V: TRBV21-1
D: -
CDR3: CASRRQADNTGELFF
DNA: TGTGCCAGCAGGAGACAGGCCGATAACACCGGGGAGCTGTTTTTT

size: -
J: TRBJ2-5
V: TRBV6-5
D: TRBD1
CDR3: CASSYSDRDQETQYF
DNA: TGTGCCAGCAGTTACAGCGACAGGGACCAAGAGACCCAGTACTTC

size: few
J: TRBJ2-1
V: TRBV28
D: TRBD2
CDR3: CASSLYSGSTYNEQFF
DNA: TGTGCCAGCAGTTTATATAGCGGGAGCACCTACAATGAGCAGTTCTTC

size: -
J: TRBJ2-7
V: TRBV4-3
D: TRBD2
CDR3: CASSLGLAGAYEQYF
DNA: TGCGCCAGCAGCTTAGGACTAGCGGGAGCCTACGAGCAGTACTTC

size: -
J: TRBJ2-3
V: TRBV5-1
D: TRBD2
CDR3: CASSRAGGRDTQYF
DNA: TGCGCCAGCAGCCGAGCGGGGGGGCGGGATACGCAGTATTTT

size: -
J: TRBJ2-3
V: TRBV4-1
D: -
CDR3: CASSHRGSSTDTQYF
DNA: TGCGCCAGCAGCCATCGAGGGAGCAGCACAGATACGCAGTATTTT

size: few
J: TRBJ1-6
V: TRBV14
D: TRBD1
CDR3: CASSQGGGQGTISPLHF
DNA: TGTGCCAGCAGCCAAGGGGGAGGACAGGGGACGATCTCACCCCTCCACTTT

size: -
J: TRBJ1-4
V: TRBV28
D: -
CDR3: CASRAGRTNEKLFF
DNA: TGTGCCAGCAGGGCGGGACGGACTAATGAAAAACTGTTTTTT

size: -
J: TRBJ2-3
V: TRBV11-1
D: TRBD2
CDR3: CASSRLATDTQYF
DNA: TGTGCCAGCAGCCGACTAGCGACAGATACGCAGTATTTT

size: -
J: TRBJ2-1
V: TRBV5-1
D: TRBD2
CDR3: CASSFSGTSSNEQFF
DNA: TGCGCCAGCAGCTTCTCCGGGACTAGTTCTAATGAGCAGTTCTTC

size: -
J: TRBJ2-7
V: TRBV7-2
D: -
CDR3: CASSLSSSGVYEQYF
DNA: TGTGCCAGCAGCTTAAGTTCTTCGGGAGTTTACGAGCAGTACTTC

size: few
J: TRBJ2-2
V: TRBV7-2
D: -
CDR3: CASSWDGRNTGELFF
DNA: TGTGCCAGCAGCTGGGACGGGAGGAACACCGGGGAGCTGTTTTTT

size: -
J: TRBJ2-5
V: TRBV5-1
D: TRBD1
CDR3: CASSPTGAKETQYF
DNA: TGCGCCAGCAGCCCAACAGGGGCAAAGGAGACCCAGTACTTC

size: -
J: TRBJ1-1
V: TRBV10-3
D: -
CDR3: CAIARGQGNTEAFF
DNA: TGTGCCATCGCCCGTGGGCAGGGGAACACTGAAGCTTTCTTT

size: -
J: TRBJ2-1
V: TRBV6-1
D: -
CDR3: CASSVNEQFF
DNA: TGTGCCAGCTCGGTGAATGAGCAGTTCTTC

size: -
J: TRBJ2-3
V: TRBV5-8
D: -
CDR3: CASSLGVDPASTDTQYF
DNA: TGTGCCAGCAGCTTAGGGGTAGACCCCGCTAGCACAGATACGCAGTATTTT

size: few
J: TRBJ2-2
V: TRBV27
D: -
CDR3: CASRSYSRNGELFF
DNA: TGTGCCAGCAGGTCCTACTCTCGCAACGGGGAGCTGTTTTTT

size: -
J: TRBJ2-3
V: TRBV6-5
D: -
CDR3: CASSYSTRGTDTQYF
DNA: TGTGCCAGCAGTTACTCGACCCGGGGGACAGATACGCAGTATTTT

size: -
J: TRBJ1-1
V: TRBV27
D: TRBD1
CDR3: CASIPLGTGVTEAFF
DNA: TGTGCCAGCATTCCACTCGGGACAGGGGTCACTGAAGCTTTCTTT

size: -
J: TRBJ2-7
V: TRBV18
D: -
CDR3: CASSPEGGTYEQYF
DNA: TGTGCCAGCTCACCAGAGGGAGGAACCTACGAGCAGTACTTC

size: -
J: TRBJ1-5
V: TRBV7-2
D: TRBD1
CDR3: CASSHGKDRDDQPQHF
DNA: TGTGCCAGCAGCCACGGAAAGGACAGGGACGATCAGCCCCAGCATTTT

size: -
J: TRBJ1-2
V: TRBV4-1
D: -
CDR3: CASSQGGVNYGYTF
DNA: TGCGCCAGCAGCCAGGGAGGGGTTAACTATGGCTACACCTTC

size: -
J: TRBJ2-7
V: TRBV6-5
D: TRBD2
CDR3: CASKPLNSGGEQYF
DNA: TGTGCCAGCAAGCCCCTTAATTCGGGAGGCGAGCAGTACTTC

size: -
J: TRBJ2-7
V: TRBV19
D: TRBD1
CDR3: CASSPRQGAQQYF
DNA: TGTGCCAGTAGTCCCAGACAGGGGGCACAGCAGTACTTC

size: -
J: TRBJ1-1
V: TRBV4-1
D: TRBD1
CDR3: CASSSQGENTEAFF
DNA: TGCGCCAGCAGCTCACAGGGGGAGAACACTGAAGCTTTCTTT

size: -
J: TRBJ1-1
V: TRBV28
D: -
CDR3: CASSPAGGENTEAFF
DNA: TGTGCCAGCAGTCCCGCGGGGGGTGAGAACACTGAAGCTTTCTTT

size: -
J: TRBJ1-5
V: TRBV27
D: TRBD1
CDR3: CASSPGQVNQPQHF
DNA: TGTGCCAGCTCCCCAGGACAGGTCAATCAGCCCCAGCATTTT

size: -
J: TRBJ1-1
V: TRBV5-6
D: -
CDR3: CASSLVVSMNTEAFF
DNA: TGTGCCAGCAGCTTGGTAGTTTCGATGAACACTGAAGCTTTCTTT

size: -
J: TRBJ2-3
V: TRBV6-5
D: -
CDR3: CASSYRGGSTDTQYF
DNA: TGTGCCAGCAGTTATAGGGGGGGTAGCACAGATACGCAGTATTTT

size: -
J: TRBJ2-7
V: TRBV4-1
D: -
CDR3: CASSQGQAGYEQYF
DNA: TGCGCCAGCAGCCAAGGACAGGCAGGCTACGAGCAGTACTTC

size: -
J: TRBJ2-2
V: TRBV14
D: -
CDR3: CASSAITGELFF
DNA: TGTGCCAGCAGCGCTATTACCGGGGAGCTGTTTTTT

size: -
J: TRBJ2-5
V: TRBV7-8
D: TRBD2
CDR3: CASSSGPAGRQETQYF
DNA: TGTGCCAGCAGCTCAGGCCCAGCGGGACGGCAAGAGACCCAGTACTTC

size: once
J: TRBJ1-4
V: TRBV5-4
D: -
CDR3: CASSLGLATNEKLFF
DNA: TGTGCCAGCAGCTTGGGGCTAGCAACTAATGAAAAACTGTTTTTT

size: -
J: TRBJ2-1
V: TRBV5-1
D: TRBD2
CDR3: CASSPGYGTSGSNNEQFF
DNA: TGCGCCAGCAGCCCAGGATACGGGACTAGCGGATCTAACAATGAGCAGTTCTTC

size: -
J: TRBJ2-1
V: TRBV6-6
D: -
CDR3: CASTQGGWEQFF
DNA: TGTGCCAGCACCCAGGGTGGGTGGGAGCAGTTCTTC

size: -
J: TRBJ2-7
V: TRBV29-1
D: TRBD2
CDR3: CSVSLAGNSYEQYF
DNA: TGCAGCGTTTCACTAGCGGGAAATTCCTACGAGCAGTACTTC

size: -
J: TRBJ2-2
V: TRBV2
D: TRBD1
CDR3: CATRQGYANTGELFF
DNA: TGTGCCACCAGACAGGGATACGCGAACACCGGGGAGCTGTTTTTT

size: -
J: TRBJ1-4
V: TRBV7-8
D: TRBD1
CDR3: CASSLERQGGLEKLFF
DNA: TGTGCCAGCAGCTTAGAGCGGCAGGGGGGACTCGAAAAACTGTTTTTT

size: -
J: TRBJ2-7
V: TRBV5-4
D: -
CDR3: CASSLAGMLTYEQYF
DNA: TGTGCCAGCAGCTTGGCCGGTATGTTGACCTACGAGCAGTACTTC